What follows are 27 T cell receptor beta chains derived from one specimen sequenced in a study of beta chain features in type 1 diabetes. Reverse transcribing all isolated RNA meant expressed TCRB transcripts were sequenced. This table comes from immunoSEQ multiplex PCR, and its TCRdb copy is limited to in-frame clones, with some not included. The data show around 300,000 clones, 12% to 15% seen once. Sequencing was done on a sample of central memory CD4+ T cells from blood. These TCRs come from a man younger than 40 in good health.

A note on this clone: The sample has other DNA sequences that encode this CDR3 too. The gene calls are TRBV27 and TRBJ1-1, with 11 bases matching TRBD1. Germline V gene sequence: CDR1 MNHEY, CDR2 SMNVEV (reference sequence). This CDR3 region has 15 residues. The J segment lost 1 base and the V segment lost 6 bases, leaving 4 bases of the junction unmatched. CDR3 region: CASRPGQGANTEAFF. In DNA, the CDR3 is TGTGCCAGCAGACCTGGACAGGGGGCGAACACTGAAGCTTTCTTT.

This clone was seen ten or more times. This CDR3 reads CASSLPLAGDYNEQFF. As DNA, the CDR3 is TGTGCCAGCAGCTTACCCCTAGCGGGGGACTACAATGAGCAGTTCTTC. The chain has TRBV7-2 and TRBJ2-1; 10 bases agree with TRBD2. This CDR3 has 16 residues. J gave up 3 bases and V 2 bases, and 4 bases lay outside the gene matches. The germline V gene encodes CDR1 SGHTA and CDR2 FQGNSA.

This chain connects TRBV7-2 to TRBJ1-2; D perhaps matches TRBD1 (5 bases). Germline-derived CDR1 and CDR2 are SGHTA and FQGNSA. V lost 5 bases and J 7 bases, leaving 20 bases between the germline ends. The CDR3 spans 15 residues. CDR3 nucleotides: TGTGCCAGCAGCCCAGGTGGGGCAGGGTCGCTTGGCTACACCTTC. Protein product: CASSPGGAGSLGYTF.

This rearrangement joins TRBV7-2 to TRBJ2-7; 12 bases agree with TRBD1. The CDR3 runs 13 residues. The germline V gene encodes CDR1 SGHTA and CDR2 FQGNSA. Trimming at V came to 3 bases and at J to 8 bases, leaving 2 bases not matched to a gene. CDR3 loop: CASSLGTGGKQYF. As DNA, the CDR3 is TGTGCCAGCAGCTTGGGGACAGGGGGCAAGCAGTACTTC.

This clone has a handful of counts. This sequence joins TRBV4-1 and TRBJ1-2, with a tentative D call TRBD1 (6 bases). CDR1 and CDR2 (germline): MGHRA, YSYEKL. Trimming took 2 bases from V and 2 from J, leaving 12 bases between them. The CDR3 contains 15 residues. The CDR3 region is CASSQQQGRNYGYTF. CDR3 DNA sequence: TGCGCCAGCAGCCAACAACAGGGTCGGAACTATGGCTACACCTTC.

This sequence joins TRBV4-1 and TRBJ2-3; 11 bases are a match to TRBD1. This CDR3 is built from 15 residues. Germline CDR1 reads MGHRA; CDR2 reads YSYEKL. J was trimmed by 4 bases and V by 6 bases; bases with no gene match: 6. Here the CDR3 DNA reads TGCGCCAGCAGGCGAGAGGGACAGGGGGCAGATACGCAGTATTTT. Translating gives CASRREGQGADTQYF.

The chain joins TRBV6-5 to TRBJ2-5; TRBD2 might be the D (5 bases). Germline CDR1 MNHEY, CDR2 SVGAGI. V lost 2 bases and J 9 bases, leaving 7 bases between the germline ends. The CDR3 spans 11 residues. The CDR3 DNA follows: TGTGCCAGCAGTTACGGGCGGGCCCAGTACTTC. Translating it yields CASSYGRAQYF.

This chain uses TRBV7-2 with TRBJ2-3; D ambiguous. Germline CDR1 and CDR2: SGHTA and FQGNSA. The CDR3 runs 12 residues. Trimming left V 5 bases short and J 2 bases short, with 5 bases between. The CDR3 loop is CASSLLTDTQYF. The CDR3 DNA follows: TGTGCCAGCAGCCTTCTCACAGATACGCAGTATTTT.

This clone has just a few counts. The rearrangement uses TRBV5-1 and TRBJ2-7; D is undetermined. The V end was cut by 6 bases, the J end by 3 bases, with 7 bases between. Germline V CDR1 and CDR2: SGHRS, YFSETQ. The CDR3 has 11 amino acids. As DNA, the CDR3 is TGCGCCAGCAAATACCACTACGAGCAGTACGTC. Its protein product is CASKYHYEQYV.

The V call is TRBV14, the J call TRBJ1-2, with a possible D match to TRBD1 (5 bases). The germline gives CDR1 SGHDN, CDR2 FVKESK. This CDR3 is built from 17 residues. V was cut by 1 base and J by 7 bases, with 22 bases left in between. CDR3 loop: CASSQGRATQGIGGYTF. CDR3 in DNA: TGTGCCAGCAGCCAAGGCAGAGCGACTCAGGGAATCGGTGGCTACACCTTC.

The chain carries TRBV15 and TRBJ2-1; TRBD2 might be the D (5 bases). This CDR3 spans 12 amino acids. V was trimmed by 0 bases and J by 10 bases, leaving 7 bases between them. Germline V CDR1 and CDR2: LNHNV, YYDKDF (reference sequence). The CDR3 region has the DNA TGTGCCACCAGCAGAGATACGGGGGAGCAGTTCTTC. It specifies CATSRDTGEQFF.

This clone appeared many times. The chain links TRBV2 to TRBJ1-3; D not resolved. CDR1 SNHLY and CDR2 FYNNEI come from the germline V gene. Between the trimmed V and J ends, which lost 4 bases and 5 bases, there was a span of 3 bases. CDR3 length equals 11 residues. DNA of the CDR3: TGTGCCAGCAGTGTTAGAAACACCATATATTTT. This sequence encodes CASSVRNTIYF.

This clone was observed a handful of times. The chain has TRBV11-2 and TRBJ2-7; D ambiguous. There are 13 residues in the CDR3. Deletions cut 4 bases from V and 6 bases from J, with 13 bases between. Germline-derived CDR1 and CDR2 are SGHAT and FQNNGV. Written as DNA, the CDR3 is TGTGCCAGCAGCTCCCGGGCCTGGGGCGAGCAGTACTTC. Its translation: CASSSRAWGEQYF. Variable domain in full (rest from reference TRBV11-2 and TRBJ2-7): EAGVAQSPRYKIIEKRQSVAFWCNPISGHATLYWYQQILGQGPKLLIQFQNNGVVDDSQLPKDRFSAERLKGVDSTLKIQPAKLEDSAVYLCASSSRAWGEQYFGPGTRLTVT.

The V and J genes are TRBV10-3 and TRBJ2-3; tentatively, D is TRBD1 or TRBD2 (5 bases each). Trimming removed 2 bases at V and 4 bases at J, with 13 bases between. Germline V gene sequence: CDR1 ENHRY, CDR2 SYGVKD. The CDR3 totals 15 residues. The CDR3 sequence: CAISEGAVGADTQYF. CDR3 nucleotides: TGTGCCATCAGTGAGGGCGCCGTGGGGGCAGATACGCAGTATTTT.

This clone was detected only a few times. A read error is possible here, since a much larger clone lies one base away. Other DNA sequences within the sample encode an identical CDR3. The rearrangement joins TRBV7-2 to TRBJ2-3; D call uncertain. The CDR3 length is 13 residues. V lost 1 base, J lost 6 bases, and 8 bases lay in between. From germline, CDR1 is SGHTA and CDR2 FQGNSA. The CDR3 here is CASSLDHGDTQYF. The DNA of the CDR3 is TGTGCCAGCAGCTTAGACCATGGGGATACGCAGTATTTT.

V gene TRBV7-8 combines with J gene TRBJ2-1, with unresolved D. CDR3 length equals 14 residues. The germline gives CDR1 SGHVS, CDR2 FQNEAQ. V shed 1 base and J shed 8 bases, with 12 bases lying between them. The CDR3 DNA reads as TGTGCCAGCAGCTTAGAGTTATCAGTCGATGAGCAGTTCTTC. Translation: CASSLELSVDEQFF.

This rearrangement joins TRBV5-4 to TRBJ1-2; the D gene is possibly TRBD1 (5 bases). Germline assignment: CDR1 SGHNT and CDR2 YYREEE (reference sequence). V was cut by 1 base and J by 8 bases, with 15 bases left in between. CDR3 length: 14 residues. CDR3 amino acids: CASSLIQDPGGYTF. Here the CDR3 DNA reads TGTGCCAGCAGCTTGATTCAGGACCCAGGGGGCTACACCTTC.

This clone showed up just a few times. A far larger clone is just one base off, so this is likely a read error. The sample contains more than one DNA sequence encoding this CDR3. This chain links TRBV5-4 with TRBJ2-7; D is perhaps TRBD1 (7 bases). V was pared by 4 bases and J by 2 bases, with 16 bases between. The CDR3 length is 15 residues. Germline loops: CDR1 SGHNT, CDR2 YYREEE (reference sequence). The CDR3 region is CASSTYRGGTYEQYF. In nucleotides, the CDR3 is TGTGCCAGCAGCACATACAGGGGAGGCACCTACGAGCAGTACTTC.

In this sample, this clone turned up a few times. This chain joins TRBV9 and TRBJ2-2; 8 bases fit TRBD1. The germline V gene has CDR1 SGDLS and CDR2 YYNGEE. The V and J ends lost 0 bases and 5 bases, in that order; junction bases with no gene match: 6. The CDR3 length is 16 residues. The CDR3: CASSVATGGSTGELFF. The CDR3 bases are TGTGCCAGCAGCGTAGCCACAGGGGGTAGTACCGGGGAGCTGTTTTTT.

This clone was detected only a few times. This sequence joins TRBV5-6 and TRBJ1-2; the match to TRBD1 covers 9 bases. The V gene end was trimmed by 7 bases and the J gene end by 2 bases; junction bases not matched to a gene: 3. The germline CDR1 and CDR2 sequences are SGHDT and YYEEEE. The CDR3 covers 13 residues. CDR3 DNA: TGTGCCAGCCAAGGACAGGGGAACTATGGCTACACCTTC. The encoded protein is CASQGQGNYGYTF.

This clone was detected many times. This chain uses TRBV29-1 with TRBJ2-2, with 9 bases identical to TRBD1. The CDR3 sequence is 17 residues long. With V trimmed by 7 bases and J by 2 bases, 14 bases remained unmatched. CDR1 and CDR2 from the germline V gene are SQVTM and ANQGSEA. DNA of the CDR3: TGCAGCGCCTGCCGGGACAGGGTTGTCCCTAACACCGGGGAGCTGTTTTTT. Translated, it gives CSACRDRVVPNTGELFF.

This clone came up a few times. The same CDR3 arises from other DNA sequences in this sample as well. This chain links TRBV19 with TRBJ2-5, with D perhaps matching TRBD1 or TRBD2 (5 bases each). Germline loops: CDR1 LNHDA, CDR2 SQIVND (reference sequence). Trimming took off 3 bases at V and 1 base at J, with 9 bases between the two ends. The CDR3 has 14 residues. For the CDR3, the DNA is TGTGCCAGTAGTATTGTCGGGACCCAAGAGACCCAGTACTTC. Amino acids: CASSIVGTQETQYF.

The chain links TRBV7-2 to TRBJ1-2; 7 bases agree with TRBD1. With 4 bases clipped from V and 8 bases from J, the junction kept 7 bases outside the gene matches. Germline V gene data show CDR1 as SGHTA and CDR2 as FQGNSA. CDR3 size: 13 residues. As DNA, the CDR3 is TGTGCCAGCAGCTGGGACAGCACATGGGGCTACACCTTC. This encodes CASSWDSTWGYTF.

There are a few counts of this clone. The rearrangement joins TRBV12-5 to TRBJ2-5, with D maybe TRBD2 (7 bases). This CDR3 is built from 16 residues. Trimming shortened V by 8 bases and J by 4 bases, and 23 bases separated the two germline ends. Per the germline V gene, CDR1 is LGHNT and CDR2 is FRNRAP. This chain's CDR3 is CASRLATGGRGETQYF. CDR3 nucleotide sequence: TGTGCTAGTCGTCTGGCGACAGGAGGGAGGGGAGAGACCCAGTACTTC.

The V and J genes are TRBV27 and TRBJ2-2; 9 nucleotides line up with TRBD2. The CDR3 has 14 residues. V dropped 6 bases and J dropped 6; count of bases not matched to a gene: 5. The V gene's germline CDR1 is MNHEY and CDR2 SMNVEV (reference sequence). The CDR3 bases are TGTGCCAGCAGGATTGGCGGGGGGGCCGGGGAGCTGTTTTTT. This sequence encodes CASRIGGGAGELFF.

A few counts support this clone. This chain uses TRBV6-6 with TRBJ2-1; D tentatively fits TRBD1 or TRBD2 (5 bases each). CDR1 and CDR2 from the germline V gene are MNHNY and SVGAGI (reference sequence). This CDR3 is 14 amino acids long. Trimming left V 11 bases short and J 6 bases short, with 20 bases between. The CDR3 is CALRRRGDFNEQFF. In nucleotides, the CDR3 is TGTGCCCTAAGGAGGCGAGGGGATTTCAATGAGCAGTTCTTC.

Only a few counts were recorded for this clone. The chain joins TRBV5-6 to TRBJ2-1; D remains unclear. CDR3 size: 15 residues. V was pared by 0 bases and J by 6 bases, with 13 bases between. Germline CDR1 reads SGHDT; CDR2 reads YYEEEE. The CDR3 spells CASSLVGRVSNEQFF. The CDR3 DNA follows: TGTGCCAGCAGCTTGGTCGGTCGAGTATCCAATGAGCAGTTCTTC.